This T cell receptor beta chain is drawn from a study of blood T cell repertoires in COVID-19. Clones were read by immunoSEQ multiplex PCR, and TCRdb kept only the in-frame ones, dropping some. The table shows 400,000 to 450,000 clones, with roughly 90% occurring only once. Trimming removed 3 bases at V and 3 bases at J, with 9 bases between. Germline V gene sequence: CDR1 MNHEY, CDR2 SMNVEV (reference sequence). This CDR3 comprises 14 residues. This clonotype was obtained from a woman aged 40 to 55 with COVID-19, enrolled during active disease. The V call is TRBV27, the J call TRBJ1-5; D possibly corresponds to TRBD1 (6 bases). The source material was peripheral blood. The CDR3: CASSFHRDNQPQHF. The CDR3 DNA reads TGTGCCAGCAGTTTCCACAGGGACAATCAGCCCCAGCATTTT.